This T cell receptor (beta chain) originates from a study of blood T cell repertoires in COVID-19. Across the study: In each case, the material was cDNA or gDNA derived from T cells, B-cell-depleted T cells, or PBMCs.

Generated by immunoSEQ multiplex PCR, the TCRdb table keeps only in-frame clones and is missing some. This sample has 89,000 or so clones, with about 85% found just once. The CDR3 loop spans 15 amino acids. Germline lookup yields CDR1 SGHAT and CDR2 FQNNGV. Unmatched junction bases numbered 5, after V lost 2 bases and J lost 4 bases. This clone was seen a single time. The chain combines TRBV11-2 with TRBJ2-5; 9 bases are a match to TRBD2. Input material: peripheral blood. The TCR comes from a human donor in a cohort sampled during active COVID-19. CDR3 sequence: CASSLNVAGVETQYF. CDR3 nucleotide sequence: TGTGCCAGCAGCTTAAACGTAGCGGGGGTAGAGACCCAGTACTTC. Variable domain in full (rest from reference TRBV11-2 and TRBJ2-5): EAGVAQSPRYKIIEKRQSVAFWCNPISGHATLYWYQQILGQGPKLLIQFQNNGVVDDSQLPKDRFSAERLKGVDSTLKIQPAKLEDSAVYLCASSLNVAGVETQYFGPGTRLLVL.